The sequence of this T cell receptor beta chain was determined in a study of blood T cells in healthy people across ages. V dropped 4 bases and J dropped 6; count of bases not matched to a gene: 4. The CDR3 totals 15 residues. Germline values: CDR1 KGHDR, CDR2 SFDVKD. Using a J-beta primer mix together with a sample-barcoded 5' primer, a second PCR was run for roughly 6 to 11 cycles. Each cDNA molecule was tagged by a template-switch adaptor with 12 random nucleotides. In TCRdb, the 5' RACE reads were re-called with MiXCR into one record per CDR3 protein. Here the sample spans 1.5 million to 2 million distinct CDR3 sequences, about 30% being singletons. With each sample, at least 5.5 micrograms of total RNA were extracted.

Sequencing was done on a sample of blood. The chain recombines TRBV24-1 with TRBJ2-1; 11 bases line up with TRBD1. The sequence was collected from a woman younger than 45 in good health. CDR3 sequence: CATSDPDRGLNEQFF. The CDR3 bases are TGTGCCACCAGTGACCCGGACAGGGGGCTCAATGAGCAGTTCTTC.